This passage covers 20 T cell receptor beta chains from one sample sequenced in a study of early T cells in non-severe SARS-CoV-2 infection. TCRdb re-derived calls from the 5' RACE reads in MiXCR, one entry per CDR3 protein. This sample yields some 50,000 distinct CDR3 sequences, of which 9.3% are seen a single time; around 20% belongs to the top ten. The sequencing input was whole blood. These receptors all stem from an adult who was a healthcare worker with PCR-confirmed SARS-CoV-2 infection or an uninfected control (not recorded which).

The rearrangement links TRBV6-1 to TRBJ2-7, with D perhaps TRBD1 (6 bases). Germline CDR1 and CDR2: MNHNS and SASEGT. V gave up 7 bases and J gave up 2 bases, with 18 bases separating them. The length of the CDR3 is 15 residues. This chain's CDR3 is CASKGDRRHPYEQYF. The CDR3 region has the DNA TGTGCCAGCAAAGGCGACAGGAGACACCCCTACGAGCAGTACTTC.

This clonotype has a count of ten or more. V and J are TRBV18 and TRBJ2-3; D perhaps matches TRBD2 (5 bases). The CDR3 loop spans 16 amino acids. CDR1 KGHSH and CDR2 LQKENI come from the germline V gene. V lost 3 bases and J 2 bases, leaving 15 bases between the germline ends. CDR3 DNA sequence: TGTGCCAGCTCACCCCCCGGCGTCGGGGACACAGATACGCAGTATTTT. It codes for CASSPPGVGDTDTQYF.

V gene TRBV7-2 combines with J gene TRBJ2-2; D gene ambiguous. V lost 5 bases and J 7 bases, leaving 11 bases between the germline ends. This CDR3 is 13 amino acids long. The germline V gene has CDR1 SGHTA and CDR2 FQGNSA. CDR3 amino acids: CASSTPPSGELFF. The DNA of the CDR3 is TGTGCCAGCAGCACCCCCCCAAGCGGGGAGCTGTTTTTT.

The chain uses TRBV7-8 and TRBJ1-6; possibly TRBD1 for D (5 bases). CDR3 length: 13 residues. Germline lookup yields CDR1 SGHVS and CDR2 FQNEAQ. Trimming removed 5 bases at V and 8 bases at J, with 10 bases between. In nucleotides, the CDR3 is TGTGCCAGCAGCACCAGACAGTATTCACCCCTCCACTTT. The encoded protein is CASSTRQYSPLHF. The full variable domain, in which reference TRBV7-8 and TRBJ1-6 provide the parts outside the CDR3, is GAGVSQSPRYKVAKRGQDVALRCDPISGHVSLFWYQQALGQGPEFLTYFQNEAQLDKSGLPSDRFFAERPEGSVSTLKIQRTQQEDSAVYLCASSTRQYSPLHFGNGTRLTVT.

The chain carries TRBV4-1 and TRBJ2-7, with D hard to call. V lost 0 bases to trimming and J lost 2 bases, with 8 bases between them. This CDR3 region has 14 residues. Per the germline V gene, CDR1 is MGHRA and CDR2 is YSYEKL. The CDR3 is CASSQDSFAYEQYF. As DNA, the CDR3 is TGCGCCAGCAGCCAAGACAGTTTTGCCTACGAGCAGTACTTC.

This clonotype was recorded a few times. This chain connects TRBV3-1 to TRBJ2-7, with D perhaps TRBD1 or TRBD2 (6 bases each). Germline lookup yields CDR1 LGHDT and CDR2 YNNKEL (reference sequence). Trimming shortened V by 1 base and J by 6 bases, and 19 bases separated the two germline ends. The CDR3 contains 16 residues. CDR3 residues: CASSQGGAHQRGEQYF. The CDR3 region has the DNA TGTGCCAGCAGCCAAGGGGGGGCACATCAGCGCGGCGAGCAGTACTTC.

This clonotype was seen many times. This chain links TRBV5-1 with TRBJ2-7; 9 bases map to TRBD1. The CDR3 contains 15 residues. With V trimmed by 4 bases and J by 4 bases, 9 bases remained unmatched. Germline CDR1 and CDR2: SGHRS and YFSETQ. The CDR3 here is CASSRTGGTGYEQYF. The CDR3 nucleotides are TGCGCCAGCAGCCGAACAGGGGGCACTGGGTACGAGCAGTACTTC.

This clonotype was observed many times. The V gene is TRBV15, the J gene TRBJ1-2; unclear D gene. The germline V gene encodes CDR1 LNHNV and CDR2 YYDKDF (reference sequence). Trimming stripped 3 bases from V and 4 bases from J, with 12 bases between. This CDR3 is 14 amino acids long. CDR3 sequence reads: CATSSGLQTYGYTF. The CDR3 coding sequence is TGTGCCACCAGCAGCGGGCTCCAAACCTATGGCTACACCTTC. Full variable domain (remainder filled in from reference TRBV15 and TRBJ1-2): DAMVIQNPRYQVTQFGKPVTLSCSQTLNHNVMYWYQQKSSQAPKLLFHYYDKDFNNEADTPDNFQSRRPNTSFCFLDIRSPGLGDTAMYLCATSSGLQTYGYTFGSGTRLTVV.

This clonotype was counted at least ten times. This chain links TRBV4-1 with TRBJ2-1; tentative D call: TRBD2 (6 bases). Between the trimmed V and J ends, which lost 1 base and 7 bases, there was a span of 17 bases. The CDR3 contains 16 residues. Per germline, CDR1 MGHRA and CDR2 YSYEKL. The DNA for the CDR3 is TGCGCCAGCAGCCAAGGTCCGGGACTTAATGAGAATGAGCAGTTCTTC. It is translated as CASSQGPGLNENEQFF.

Only a few counts were recorded for this clonotype. V usage is TRBV12-3 or TRBV12-4 and J usage is TRBJ1-1, with D maybe TRBD1 (6 bases). The CDR3 is made up of 13 amino acids. V lost 6 bases and J 10 bases, leaving 18 bases between the germline ends. The CDR3, as DNA: TGTGCCAGCAGGACCCCTCAGGGGATCGGAGCTTTCTTT. Its translation: CASRTPQGIGAFF.

The chain has TRBV30 and TRBJ1-1; D is undetermined. The CDR3 is 13 residues long. Germline CDR1 and CDR2: GTSNPN and SVGIG (reference sequence). Deletions cut 5 bases from V and 0 bases from J, with 10 bases between. This CDR3 reads CAWWIGLNTEAFF. CDR3 in DNA: TGTGCCTGGTGGATTGGCCTGAACACTGAAGCTTTCTTT.

The V call is TRBV7-9, the J call TRBJ2-4; D might be TRBD1 or TRBD2, each matching 6 bases. CDR1 is SEHNR and CDR2 is FQNEAQ in the germline V gene (reference sequence). CDR3 size: 16 residues. Trimming pared 5 bases from V and 4 bases from J, leaving 18 bases between. CDR3 sequence (DNA): TGTGCCAGCAGCCACATCGCGGGACAACTTAAAAACATTCAGTACTTC. Translating it yields CASSHIAGQLKNIQYF. Full variable domain (outside the CDR3, taken from reference TRBV7-9 and TRBJ2-4): DTGVSQNPRHKITKRGQNVTFRCDPISEHNRLYWYRQTLGQGPEFLTYFQNEAQLEKSRLLSDRFSAERPKGSFSTLEIQRTEQGDSAMYLCASSHIAGQLKNIQYFGAGTRLSVL.

The V gene is TRBV20-1, the J gene TRBJ2-5; TRBD2 matches at 7 bases. The junction had 6 bases not matched to a gene; V was cut back by 4 bases and J by 1 base. CDR1 DFQATT and CDR2 SNEGSKA come from the germline V gene (reference sequence). The CDR3 totals 14 residues. The CDR3 region is CSAIASGTQETQYF. In DNA, the CDR3 is TGCAGTGCTATAGCTAGCGGAACCCAAGAGACCCAGTACTTC.

The V and J genes are TRBV5-1 and TRBJ1-2; D ambiguous. Looked up from germline, CDR1 is SGHRS and CDR2 is YFSETQ. V shed 4 bases and J shed 4 bases, with 14 bases lying between them. The CDR3 totals 14 residues. CDR3 region: CASSARLGSYGYTF. The CDR3 nucleotides are TGCGCCAGCAGCGCCCGCCTGGGATCCTATGGCTACACCTTC.

This clonotype was seen many times. The rearrangement uses TRBV7-9 and TRBJ1-4; 9 bases are shared with TRBD1. The germline V gene encodes CDR1 SEHNR and CDR2 FQNEAQ (reference sequence). J gave up 5 bases and V 5 bases, and 0 bases lay outside the gene matches. There are 13 residues in the CDR3. The CDR3 sequence: CASSGTGNEKLFF. The CDR3 nucleotides read TGTGCCAGCAGCGGGACAGGGAATGAAAAACTGTTTTTT.

The V call is TRBV10-3, the J call TRBJ1-2, with unresolved D. The CDR3 contains 13 residues. The V and J ends lost 6 bases and 2 bases respectively, with 10 bases between them. The V gene's germline CDR1 is ENHRY and CDR2 SYGVKD. CDR3 nucleotides: TGTGCCATCAGCGAACAGACAAACTATGGCTACACCTTC. Residues: CAISEQTNYGYTF.

The chain couples TRBV12-3 or TRBV12-4 to TRBJ2-3; TRBD2 matches at 7 bases. The trim removed 8 bases at V and 0 bases at J, leaving 5 bases unmatched. CDR3 size: 14 residues. The CDR3 DNA reads TGTGCCAGCCGCCCGCGGGGGAGCACAGATACGCAGTATTTT. Residues: CASRPRGSTDTQYF.

The chain recombines TRBV3-1 with TRBJ2-5, with 7 bases that match TRBD1. There are 15 residues in the CDR3. V shed 3 bases, J shed 1 base, and the junction held 5 bases outside the gene matches. Germline V gene data show CDR1 as LGHDT and CDR2 as YNNKEL (reference sequence). The CDR3: CASSHTGDIQETQYF. DNA of the CDR3: TGTGCCAGCAGCCACACAGGGGACATCCAAGAGACCCAGTACTTC.

This clonotype was detected a few times. The chain uses TRBV7-9 and TRBJ1-1; the D gene is possibly TRBD1 (6 bases). V dropped 4 bases and J dropped 7 bases, with 13 bases sitting between them. The CDR3 has 13 amino acids. Germline V CDR1 and CDR2: SEHNR, FQNEAQ (reference sequence). The CDR3 DNA reads as TGTGCCAGCAGCTCATCGGGGGGCGGTGAAGCTTTCTTT. It is translated as CASSSSGGGEAFF.

This clonotype was counted many times. The chain joins TRBV2 to TRBJ2-1; 7 bases are shared with TRBD1. This CDR3 spans 15 amino acids. The germline V gene has CDR1 SNHLY and CDR2 FYNNEI. V was clipped by 6 bases and J by 1 base; unmatched bases: 6. The CDR3 protein is CASRDRVGSYNEQFF. CDR3 nucleotide sequence: TGTGCCAGCAGAGACAGGGTTGGGTCCTACAATGAGCAGTTCTTC.